A single sample is the source of the 25 T cell receptor beta chains below, sequenced in a study of CD8 T cells in ankylosing spondylitis. MiXCR, run by TCRdb on the 5' RACE reads, gives a single entry per CDR3 protein. The table has some 9,700 distinct CDR3 sequences, about 6% seen once; the top ten hold roughly two fifths. Source material: blood, either unsorted or a sorted T cell fraction (not recorded which). These receptor sequences come from a female donor with ankylosing spondylitis or in good health (not recorded which).

This clonotype was detected many times. The V gene is TRBV9, the J gene TRBJ2-3, with 16 positions matching TRBD2. V lost 0 bases, J lost 5 bases, and 9 bases stayed unmatched. The CDR3 loop spans 19 amino acids. CDR1 and CDR2 (germline): SGDLS, YYNGEE. The CDR3 reads CASSVEIGTSGGEGDTQYF. The CDR3 coding sequence is TGTGCCAGCAGCGTAGAAATAGGGACTAGCGGGGGGGAAGGAGATACGCAGTATTTT. The complete variable domain, with remaining parts taken from reference TRBV9 and TRBJ2-3, reads DSGVTQTPKHLITATGQRVTLRCSPRSGDLSVYWYQQSLDQGLQFLIQYYNGEERAKGNILERFSAQQFPDLHSELNLSSLELGDSALYFCASSVEIGTSGGEGDTQYFGPGTRLTVL.

The table lists this clonotype with many counts. The chain couples TRBV9 to TRBJ2-1; D gene ambiguous. CDR3 length: 12 amino acids. V lost 0 bases, J lost 5 bases, and 3 bases lay in between. Germline assignment: CDR1 SGDLS and CDR2 YYNGEE. The CDR3 DNA reads as TGTGCCAGCAGCGTAGACGACAATGAGCAGTTCTTC. It translates to CASSVDDNEQFF.

This clonotype showed up many times. This rearrangement joins TRBV9 to TRBJ2-7; TRBD2 agrees at 10 bases. Germline CDR1 reads SGDLS; CDR2 reads YYNGEE. V gave up 0 bases and J gave up 3 bases; unmatched junction bases: 3. The CDR3 is 15 amino acids. CDR3 sequence (DNA): TGTGCCAGCAGCGTAGGGACTAGCGGTTACTACGAGCAGTACTTC. This translates into CASSVGTSGYYEQYF.

This clonotype was found a few times. The chain couples TRBV9 to TRBJ2-5; perhaps TRBD1 as D (6 bases). This CDR3 contains 14 residues. From germline, CDR1 is SGDLS and CDR2 YYNGEE. V lost 3 bases, J lost 2 bases, and 11 bases lay in between. The CDR3 nucleotides read TGTGCCAGCAGCGACGAAGGGGGACAAGAGACCCAGTACTTC. It is translated as CASSDEGGQETQYF.

This clonotype was recorded many times. The rearrangement joins TRBV9 to TRBJ2-1; 12 bases are shared with TRBD2. The CDR3 has 15 residues. The J segment lost 7 bases and the V segment lost 2 bases, leaving 4 bases of the junction unmatched. Germline V gene lookup returns CDR1 SGDLS and CDR2 YYNGEE. In DNA, the CDR3 is TGTGCCAGCAGCGTGGGCGGGACTAGCGGGAATGAGCAGTTCTTC. Protein product: CASSVGGTSGNEQFF.

This clonotype showed up many times. The J gene is TRBJ1-2, the V gene TRBV9, with D uncertain. Looked up from germline, CDR1 is SGDLS and CDR2 is YYNGEE. The CDR3 has 17 residues. V lost 4 bases, J lost 5 bases, and 24 bases lay in between. The CDR3: CASSLPLRYRSSYGYTF. CDR3 nucleotide sequence: TGTGCCAGCAGCCTACCCCTTAGGTACAGATCCTCATATGGCTACACCTTC.

This clonotype was seen many times. The chain has TRBV9 and TRBJ2-7, with 7 bases identical to TRBD1. The length of the CDR3 is 14 residues. V shed 3 bases and J 3 bases; nucleotides not matched to a gene: 6. Germline-derived CDR1 and CDR2 are SGDLS and YYNGEE. Here the CDR3 DNA reads TGTGCCAGCAGCGGCCGACAGGGTCACTACGAGCAGTACTTC. It translates to CASSGRQGHYEQYF.

The V gene is TRBV9, the J gene TRBJ2-1; no clear D gene. This CDR3 comprises 13 residues. V was pared by 0 bases and J by 10 bases, with 11 bases between. Germline assignment: CDR1 SGDLS and CDR2 YYNGEE. The CDR3 here is CASSVVEEREQFF. CDR3 in DNA: TGTGCCAGCAGCGTAGTAGAAGAGAGGGAGCAGTTCTTC.

This clonotype is labeled as medium-sized. The chain has TRBV12-5 and TRBJ1-4, with TRBD1 matching 10 bases. V lost 0 bases to trimming and J lost 2 bases; unmatched junction nucleotides: 15. The CDR3 runs to 21 residues. Germline V gene lookup returns CDR1 LGHNT and CDR2 FRNRAP. As DNA, the CDR3 is TGTGCTAGTGGTTTGGTACGCGGAACCCTGGACAGGGGGGAGACTAATGAAAAACTGTTTTTT. As protein: CASGLVRGTLDRGETNEKLFF.

This clonotype was recorded many times. This chain uses TRBV9 with TRBJ2-7; D is possibly TRBD2 (6 bases). Germline V gene lookup returns CDR1 SGDLS and CDR2 YYNGEE. There are 14 residues in the CDR3. Trimming took 3 bases from V and 0 from J, leaving 10 bases between them. CDR3 nucleotides: TGTGCCAGCAGCGCGGGAGACTACTCCTACGAGCAGTACTTC. Translation gives CASSAGDYSYEQYF.

This clonotype was seen ten or more times. The chain joins TRBV21-1 to TRBJ2-7; no check of the table's D call, TRBD1, against the DNA was made. TRBV21-1 is recorded as a pseudogene. The CDR3 totals 15 residues. CDR3 bases: TGTGCCAGCAGCAAATCGGGACAGGGGGCCTACGAGCAGTACTTC. It codes for CASSKSGQGAYEQYF.

This clonotype was seen a handful of times. V is TRBV6-4 and J is TRBJ2-3; the D is unclear. With 0 bases removed from V and 3 bases from J, the gap between germline ends came to 7 bases. The CDR3 is 14 amino acids. From germline, CDR1 is MRHNA and CDR2 SNTAGT. The CDR3 sequence is CASSDSDGTDTQYF. CDR3 bases: TGTGCCAGCAGTGACTCAGACGGGACAGATACGCAGTATTTT.

This clonotype has ten or more counts. V gene TRBV9 combines with J gene TRBJ1-5, with D hard to call. Germline V CDR1 and CDR2: SGDLS, YYNGEE. Deletions cut 4 bases from V and 4 bases from J, with 12 bases between. The CDR3 is made up of 14 amino acids. The CDR3 is CASSPEGVNQPQHF. Written as DNA, the CDR3 is TGTGCCAGCAGCCCAGAGGGTGTTAATCAGCCCCAGCATTTT.

This clonotype came up many times. This rearrangement joins TRBV9 to TRBJ2-7, with D perhaps given as TRBD1 or TRBD2 (5 bases each). The CDR3 consists of 15 residues. Germline lookup yields CDR1 SGDLS and CDR2 YYNGEE. V lost 4 bases and J lost 1, with 15 bases in between. This CDR3 is CASSLGAEVSYEQYF. CDR3 nucleotides: TGTGCCAGCAGCCTTGGGGCGGAGGTATCCTACGAGCAGTACTTC.

This clonotype has at least ten counts. The chain employs TRBV14 and TRBJ2-7, with 8 positions matching TRBD1. The CDR3 consists of 13 residues. Germline V gives CDR1 SGHDN, CDR2 FVKESK. The junction had 7 bases not matched to a gene; V was cut back by 10 bases and J by 2 bases. The CDR3 coding sequence is TGTGCCAATTTGGACAGGGAACCCTACGAGCAGTACTTC. Translated, it gives CANLDREPYEQYF.

This clonotype was found many times. The chain couples TRBV9 to TRBJ2-1, with TRBD2 identical over 7 bases. CDR3 length: 17 amino acids. Germline CDR1 reads SGDLS; CDR2 reads YYNGEE. V gave up 4 bases and J gave up 0 bases; unmatched junction bases: 10. The CDR3 sequence: CASSSYLGGSSYNEQFF. The CDR3 DNA reads TGTGCCAGCAGCTCCTACCTGGGGGGGAGCTCCTACAATGAGCAGTTCTTC. Full variable domain (rest looked up from reference TRBV9 and TRBJ2-1): DSGVTQTPKHLITATGQRVTLRCSPRSGDLSVYWYQQSLDQGLQFLIQYYNGEERAKGNILERFSAQQFPDLHSELNLSSLELGDSALYFCASSSYLGGSSYNEQFFGPGTRLTVL.

At least ten counts were recorded for this clonotype. The chain has TRBV9 and TRBJ2-1, with D possibly called TRBD1 or TRBD2 (5 bases each). Looked up from germline, CDR1 is SGDLS and CDR2 is YYNGEE. V lost 2 bases, J lost 9 bases, and 9 bases lay in between. This CDR3 comprises 12 residues. CDR3 coding DNA: TGTGCCAGCAGCGTCGCAGGGACTGAGCAGTTCTTC. It translates to CASSVAGTEQFF.

This clonotype is medium-sized within its sample. V usage is TRBV9 and J usage is TRBJ1-1; 7 bases match TRBD1. Germline loops: CDR1 SGDLS, CDR2 YYNGEE. The CDR3 totals 17 residues. J gave up 0 bases and V 0 bases, and 8 bases lay outside the gene matches. This CDR3 reads CASSVVRGDSLNTEAFF. CDR3 in DNA: TGTGCCAGCAGCGTAGTGAGGGGGGACAGCCTGAACACTGAAGCTTTCTTT.

This chain uses TRBV9 with TRBJ2-7; 7 nucleotides align to TRBD1. Per the germline V gene, CDR1 is SGDLS and CDR2 is YYNGEE. The CDR3 spans 14 residues. V dropped 7 bases and J dropped 4; count of bases not matched to a gene: 11. This CDR3 is CASSSGTEGYEQYF. The CDR3 bases are TGTGCCAGCTCCTCTGGGACAGAGGGGTACGAGCAGTACTTC.

This clonotype occurred many times. The chain recombines TRBV9 with TRBJ1-1; D is uncertain. V gave up 0 bases and J gave up 3 bases, with 6 bases separating them. Germline values: CDR1 SGDLS, CDR2 YYNGEE. CDR3 length: 13 amino acids. The CDR3 sequence is CASSVGVHTEAFF. The CDR3 DNA is TGTGCCAGCAGCGTAGGGGTTCACACTGAAGCTTTCTTT.

This clonotype was counted many times. The V and J genes are TRBV9 and TRBJ2-2, with D perhaps matching TRBD2 (5 bases). The V gene lost 7 bases and the J gene lost 5 bases, with 12 bases spanning the gap. The CDR3 sequence is 13 residues long. CDR1 SGDLS and CDR2 YYNGEE come from the germline V gene. The chain's CDR3 is CASGEGQTGELFF. The CDR3 region has the DNA TGTGCCAGCGGAGAGGGTCAGACCGGGGAGCTGTTTTTT.

This sequence joins TRBV9 and TRBJ2-7; D unresolved. The CDR3 is made up of 13 amino acids. Germline V gene data show CDR1 as SGDLS and CDR2 as YYNGEE. With 1 base removed from V and 0 bases from J, the gap between germline ends came to 5 bases. CDR3 in amino acids: CASSVQDSYEQYF. DNA for the CDR3: TGTGCCAGCAGCGTACAGGACTCCTACGAGCAGTACTTC.

This clonotype is categorized as medium-sized (0.01 to 0.1%). The chain recombines TRBV9 with TRBJ1-6, with D perhaps matching TRBD1 (6 bases). The CDR3 totals 14 residues. The V and J ends lost 0 bases and 10 bases respectively, with 11 bases between them. Per germline, CDR1 SGDLS and CDR2 YYNGEE. CDR3 amino acids: CASSVAMGASPLHF. The CDR3 coding sequence is TGTGCCAGCAGCGTAGCCATGGGGGCATCACCCCTCCACTTT.

There are many counts of this clonotype. V and J are TRBV9 and TRBJ2-2, with 12 nucleotides matching TRBD2. V trimming: 2 bases; J trimming: 6 bases; junction bases outside the gene matches: 2. The CDR3 extends over 15 amino acids. Per germline, CDR1 SGDLS and CDR2 YYNGEE. In DNA, the CDR3 is TGTGCCAGCAGCGTTCTAGCGGGAGGGCCCGGGGAGCTGTTTTTT. Translating gives CASSVLAGGPGELFF.

This clonotype was seen more than once but under ten times. The genes are TRBV9 and TRBJ2-7; D possibly corresponds to TRBD1 (6 bases). Germline V CDR1 and CDR2: SGDLS, YYNGEE. Trimming removed 3 bases from V and 3 bases from J, with 16 bases in between. The CDR3 has 15 residues. The CDR3 region is CASSAGQGSHYEQYF. The DNA of the CDR3 is TGTGCCAGCAGCGCCGGTCAGGGGTCCCACTACGAGCAGTACTTC.